Shown below are 25 T cell receptor beta chains from a single sample sequenced in a study of tumor-infiltrating lymphocytes in primary liver carcinoma. Alongside blood RNA obtained from unsorted whole blood, germline DNA was also extracted. Priming with a constant-region primer yielded TCR beta cDNA from approximately 500 ng total RNA. Slightly modified ARM-PCR served as the procedure for the TCR beta libraries. These libraries came from three rounds of nested multiplex PCR. Amplification in the first two PCR rounds was performed using TRBV1-TRBV30 forward primers and a C-beta reverse primer for 10 cycles each. Each CDR3 protein is one row after TCRdb ran MiXCR on the multiplex PCR reads. The sample contains hundreds of thousands of distinct CDR3 sequences, about 50% of which appear only once. The sample comprised peripheral blood. These receptors all come from a woman aged 25 to 45 with primary liver carcinoma and hepatitis B virus infection.

In regard to this clonotype: Possible read error: a much larger clone is one base away. The V gene is TRBV6-6, the J gene TRBJ2-7, with D possibly TRBD2 on 6 matching bases. Trimming removed 2 bases from V and 6 bases from J, with 14 bases in between. Germline V gene data show CDR1 as MNHNY and CDR2 as SVGAGI (reference sequence). The CDR3 has 14 residues. CDR3 residues: CASSYNPGDGEQYV. The CDR3 DNA follows: TGTGCCAGCAGTTACAATCCGGGGGACGGCGAGCAGTACGTC.

Concerning this clonotype itself: A much larger clone lies a single base off, so this may be a read error. This chain links TRBV6-5 with TRBJ2-3, with TRBD2 identical over 10 bases. The CDR3 totals 14 residues. Germline assignment: CDR1 MNHEY and CDR2 SVGAGI. DNA of the CDR3: TGTGCCAGCAGTTTAGCGGGAGGAGCGGATACGCGGTATTTT. It encodes CASSLAGGADTRYF.

The chain links TRBV19 to TRBJ2-2; TRBD2 aligns across 8 bases. The CDR3 totals 14 residues. The germline CDR1 and CDR2 sequences are LNHDA and SQIVND (reference sequence). The J segment lost 6 bases and the V segment lost 8 bases, leaving 8 bases of the junction unmatched. The CDR3 nucleotides are TGTGCCAGTTTACCGGGAGGGTTGGCCGGGGAGCTGTTTTTT. Its translation is CASLPGGLAGELFF.

The chain employs TRBV11-2 and TRBJ2-1, with TRBD2 matching 11 bases. CDR3 length: 18 residues. In germline, CDR1 is SGHAT, CDR2 FQNNGV. The junction had 14 bases not matched to a gene; V was cut back by 6 bases and J by 4 bases. DNA of the CDR3: TGTGCCAGCAGTAAAGGGGCTAGCGGGAGGAGTTCATACAATGAGCAGTTCTTC. It codes for CASSKGASGRSSYNEQFF. Drawing the rest from reference TRBV11-2 and TRBJ2-1, the complete variable domain is EAGVAQSPRYKIIEKRQSVAFWCNPISGHATLYWYQQILGQGPKLLIQFQNNGVVDDSQLPKDRFSAERLKGVDSTLKIQPAKLEDSAVYLCASSKGASGRSSYNEQFFGPGTRLTVL.

This clonotype appeared a single time. Germline is not matched at one junction end, which may reflect a read error. The V gene is TRBV4-1, the J gene TRBJ1-4; 7 nucleotides match TRBD1. The CDR3 totals 19 residues. Germline CDR1 is MGHRA and CDR2 is YSYEKL. CDR3 protein: CASSQDFTGEKATDEKLFF. In DNA form, the CDR3 reads TGCGCCAGCAGCCAAGACTTTACAGGGGAGAAAGCAACTGATGAAAAACTGTTTTTT.

A remark on this clonotype: This clone may be a read error of a much larger clone one base away. The chain is built from TRBV4-3 and TRBJ2-3, with 9 bases fitting TRBD2. In germline, CDR1 is LGHNA, CDR2 YSLEER. The CDR3 extends over 16 amino acids. The CDR3: CASSHGFSGSGDAQYF. DNA for the CDR3: TGCGCCAGCAGCCATGGTTTTAGCGGGAGTGGAGATGCGCAGTATTTT.

As for this clonotype: A read error may account for a junction end that differs from germline. The chain carries TRBV11-2 and TRBJ2-7, with D perhaps matching TRBD2 (6 bases). The CDR3 has 12 residues. CDR1 is SGHAT and CDR2 is FQNNGV in the germline V gene. The chain's CDR3 is CASSSTSVGGRF. CDR3 DNA sequence: TGTGCCAGCAGCTCTACCTCAGTGGGAGGACGCTTC.

The V gene is TRBV6-2 or TRBV6-3, the J gene TRBJ1-2; D is possibly TRBD1 (5 bases). Per the germline V gene, CDR1 is MNHEY and CDR2 is SVGEGT. The CDR3 contains 15 residues. V lost 6 bases and J lost 3, with 17 bases in between. In nucleotides, the CDR3 is TGTGCCAGCAGCTCCAATCAAGGGGAAGACTATGGCTACACCTTC. Encoded protein: CASSSNQGEDYGYTF.

Turning to this clonotype: Because the CDR3 is missing its conserved closing phenylalanine or tryptophan, this is likely a read error. The chain joins TRBV11-2 to TRBJ2-7, with unresolved D. Germline loops: CDR1 SGHAT, CDR2 FQNNGV. The CDR3 is 14 residues long. The CDR3 sequence is CASGLAPDGYEQYS. DNA of the CDR3: TGTGCCAGCGGCTTAGCCCCGGACGGCTACGAGCAGTACTCC.

Turning to this clonotype: The final CDR3 position lacks the conserved phenylalanine or tryptophan, pointing to a likely read error. This chain links TRBV7-9 with TRBJ2-2; the D gene is possibly TRBD2 (5 bases). CDR1 and CDR2 (germline): SEHNR, FQNEAQ (reference sequence). V lost 1 base, J lost 7 bases, and 13 bases lay in between. The CDR3 is 15 amino acids. The CDR3 reads CASSLDRGYRGELFY. For the CDR3, the DNA is TGTGCCAGCAGCTTAGATCGGGGTTATCGCGGGGAGCTGTTTTAT.

This sequence joins TRBV12-3 or TRBV12-4 and TRBJ1-1; no clear D gene. This CDR3 contains 13 residues. Trimming stripped 6 bases from V and 6 bases from J, with 14 bases between. The CDR3 spells CASSPTQGAEAFF. In DNA form, the CDR3 reads TGTGCCAGCAGCCCGACCCAAGGCGCTGAAGCTTTCTTT.

Comment on this clonotype: One end of the junction is discordant with germline, which a read error may explain. V is TRBV29-1 and J is TRBJ1-1, with a weak D call TRBD1 (5 bases). The germline V gene encodes CDR1 SQVTM and CDR2 ANQGSEA. This CDR3 region has 10 residues. The CDR3 loop is CSVGGTEASF. The CDR3 DNA sequence: TGCAGCGTCGGAGGGACTGAAGCTTCCTTT.

Points on this clonotype: The junction differs from germline at one of its ends, possibly a read error. V and J are TRBV6-2 or TRBV6-3 and TRBJ2-1; D remains ambiguous. From germline, CDR1 is MNHEY and CDR2 SVGEGT. CDR3 length: 11 residues. As DNA, the CDR3 is TGTGCCAGCAGTCCTTACGATGAGCGGTTCTTC. Residues: CASSPYDERFF.

This clonotype showed up just a few times. The conserved final phenylalanine or tryptophan is absent from the CDR3, which likely points to a read error. The chain links TRBV7-9 to TRBJ1-5, with unresolved D. The CDR3 contains 12 residues. Germline V CDR1 and CDR2: SEHNR, FQNEAQ (reference sequence). Trimming took 8 bases from V and 0 from J, leaving 5 bases between them. CDR3 amino acids: CASGISNQPQHL. CDR3 DNA sequence: TGTGCCAGCGGGATTAGCAATCAGCCCCAGCATTTG.

The gene calls are TRBV30 and TRBJ2-7; possible D gene TRBD2, 6 bases. CDR1 and CDR2 (germline): GTSNPN, SVGIG (reference sequence). This CDR3 is built from 14 residues. V dropped 2 bases and J dropped 4 bases, with 15 bases sitting between them. The CDR3, as DNA: TGTGCCTGGAGTCCCGGGAGTGGGAGATACGAGCAGTACTTC. This codes for CAWSPGSGRYEQYF.

Written as DNA, the CDR3 is TGTGCCAGCAGTTACGTCTTACGGAACAGGCAGTTCTTC. Protein product: CASSYVLRNRQFF. The chain is built from TRBV6-2 or TRBV6-3 and TRBJ2-1; D is unresolved. CDR1 and CDR2 from the germline V gene are MNHEY and SVGEGT. CDR3 size: 13 residues. Trimming left V 2 bases short and J 12 bases short, with 14 bases between.

The chain employs TRBV21-1 and TRBJ2-3; TRBD1 reflects the table's D call only, with no check against the DNA. TRBV21-1 is given as a pseudogene. The CDR3 sequence is 16 residues long. CDR3 region: CASSKPGSVSTDTQYF. Here the CDR3 DNA reads TGTGCCAGCAGCAAGCCGGGGAGCGTGAGCACAGATACGCAGTATTTT.

In the case of this clonotype: It may be a read error: a sequence one base away is much more abundant. The gene calls are TRBV4-1 and TRBJ2-2, with D possibly TRBD1 on 6 matching bases. The CDR3 length is 15 residues. Looked up from germline, CDR1 is MGHRA and CDR2 is YSYEKL. The CDR3 nucleotides read TGCGCCAGCTGCCAAGAAGGGGGTAACACCGGGGAGCTGTTTTTT. It is translated as CASCQEGGNTGELFF.

The chain is built from TRBV7-9 and TRBJ2-7; D not certain. The germline V gene has CDR1 SEHNR and CDR2 FQNEAQ (reference sequence). CDR3 length: 13 amino acids. V dropped 5 bases and J dropped 0 bases, with 8 bases sitting between them. As DNA, the CDR3 is TGTGCCAGCAGCCAGACACCCTCCTACGAGCAGTACTTC. Its protein is CASSQTPSYEQYF.

About this clonotype itself: This clone may be a read error of a much larger clone one base away. The chain couples TRBV29-1 to TRBJ2-5, with D unclear. Germline CDR1 is SQVTM and CDR2 is ANQGSEA. Trimming shortened V by 6 bases and J by 2 bases, and 13 bases separated the two germline ends. This CDR3 has 13 residues. CDR3 residues: CSVAGSAQETQYF. The CDR3 region has the DNA TGCAGCGTAGCCGGGTCAGCACAAGAGACCCAGTACTTC. The entire variable domain, with the rest obtained from reference TRBV29-1 and TRBJ2-5, is as follows: SAVISQKPSRDICQRGTSLTIQCQVDSQVTMMFWYRQQPGQSLTLIATANQGSEATYESGFVIDKFPISRPNLTFSTLTVSNMSPEDSSIYLCSVAGSAQETQYFGPGTRLLVL.

This chain joins TRBV29-1 and TRBJ1-5; TRBD1 agrees at 9 bases. The CDR3 spans 16 residues. Germline lookup yields CDR1 SQVTM and CDR2 ANQGSEA. Unmatched junction bases numbered 11, after V lost 7 bases and J lost 1 base. CDR3 coding DNA: TGCAGCGGTGAGCCAAACAGGGGGCTCAGCAATCAGCCCCAGCATTTT. Translated, it gives CSGEPNRGLSNQPQHF. Full variable domain (missing parts from reference TRBV29-1 and TRBJ1-5): SAVISQKPSRDICQRGTSLTIQCQVDSQVTMMFWYRQQPGQSLTLIATANQGSEATYESGFVIDKFPISRPNLTFSTLTVSNMSPEDSSIYLCSGEPNRGLSNQPQHFGDGTRLSIL.

For this clonotype: This clone may be a read error of a much larger clone one base away. The chain has TRBV4-2 and TRBJ2-3, with TRBD2 identical over 12 bases. The CDR3 covers 17 residues. Per germline, CDR1 LGHNA and CDR2 YNFKEQ. CDR3 nucleotides: TGTGCCAGCAACCAAGACCCTAGCGGGAGGGCTTGGGATACGCAGTATTTT. Encoded protein: CASNQDPSGRAWDTQYF.

This clonotype was recorded many times. The chain employs TRBV29-1 and TRBJ2-3; D is unresolved. CDR3 length equals 15 residues. Trimming took 2 bases from V and 1 from J, leaving 13 bases between them. Germline V CDR1 and CDR2: SQVTM, ANQGSEA. The CDR3 nucleotides are TGCAGCGTTGAACCCGGCGGAGCTGGCACAGATACGCAGTATTTT. This translates into CSVEPGGAGTDTQYF.

Comment on this clonotype: Compared with germline, one end of the junction differs, possibly owing to a read error. The chain links TRBV29-1 to TRBJ2-7; 7 bases map to TRBD2. Germline values: CDR1 SQVTM, CDR2 ANQGSEA. CDR3 length: 14 residues. Here the CDR3 reads CSVTPPGLSGTLLF. The CDR3 DNA follows: TGCAGCGTTACTCCCCCGGGACTAAGCGGGACCCTTCTCTTC.

The chain joins TRBV5-6 to TRBJ1-5; D not certain. Germline V gives CDR1 SGHDT, CDR2 YYEEEE. The CDR3 covers 14 residues. Trimming took off 1 base at V and 4 bases at J, with 9 bases between the two ends. The CDR3 sequence: CASSLYSSNQPQHF. The CDR3 coding sequence is TGTGCCAGCAGCTTGTACAGCTCTAATCAGCCCCAGCATTTT.